A selection of T cell receptor beta chains follows, all from one sample in a study of identical twins. TCRdb ran MiXCR on the 5' RACE reads and lists one entry per CDR3 protein. The sample has about 470,000 distinct CDR3 sequences; less than 25% are singletons. This sample also belongs to another study, concerning T cells expressing NK-cell markers.

Input material: CD4+ T cells sorted from blood. These receptors originate from a woman in her late teens or twenties in good health. The CDR3 runs from the conserved cysteine through the conserved F or W.

cdr3_aa j_call v_call
CASSLLGSSGNTIYF TRBJ1-3 TRBV3-1
CATSRDMVQARYEQYF TRBJ2-7 TRBV15
CASSRWEAVANTGELFF TRBJ2-2 TRBV4-2
CAWSVHSSGANVLTF TRBJ2-6 TRBV30
CASSSETLAEQETQYF TRBJ2-5 TRBV7-9
CSARRVNTEAFF TRBJ1-1 TRBV20-1
CSGFAGRRETQYF TRBJ2-5 TRBV29-1
CASSFEEANEQFF TRBJ2-1 TRBV6-5
CASSDGPRGKLFF TRBJ1-4 TRBV12-3/TRBV12-4
CASSLLGGRPLYEQYF TRBJ2-7 TRBV7-9
CASSYLGLAGGNEQFF TRBJ2-1 TRBV6-5
CAWSVRGGDTGELFF TRBJ2-2 TRBV30
CASSAPGSQETQYF TRBJ2-5 TRBV5-1
CSVGDGDSGELFF TRBJ2-2 TRBV29-1
CASSQLDTDLSEQYF TRBJ2-7 TRBV5-1
CASSFSGGRASYEQYF TRBJ2-7 TRBV7-6
CSARGPVGELFF TRBJ2-2 TRBV20-1
CASSLADRSSTDTQYF TRBJ2-3 TRBV7-9
CASSSARDGNEQFF TRBJ2-1 TRBV11-2
CSACQLVPEQFF TRBJ2-1 TRBV20-1
CASSRWMGDEQYF TRBJ2-7 TRBV5-1
CASSGLAASSYNEQFF TRBJ2-1 TRBV6-4
CASSVAGRAKETQYF TRBJ2-5 TRBV10-2
CASSLQGLGEETQYF TRBJ2-5 TRBV5-1
CASSLAYSTDTQYF TRBJ2-3 TRBV27
CSVRVSGANVLTF TRBJ2-6 TRBV29-1
CSASGVEGYTF TRBJ1-2 TRBV20-1
CASSLEGDHTDTQYF TRBJ2-3 TRBV11-2
CASSVEAGGSYEQYF TRBJ2-7 TRBV9
CASSPQGGGEKLFF TRBJ1-4 TRBV7-9
CSVVSWDRAYGYTF TRBJ1-2 TRBV29-1
CASSLTVYGYTF TRBJ1-2 TRBV7-2
CASTSPWGRVQETQYF TRBJ2-5 TRBV7-8
CASSFNREQYF TRBJ2-7 TRBV12-3/TRBV12-4
CASNPGPALGNEQFF TRBJ2-1 TRBV12-3/TRBV12-4
CASSPGGHLNTEAFF TRBJ1-1 TRBV11-3
CASSSTGVSNEQFF TRBJ2-1 TRBV5-5
CASSLGFGATNEKLFF TRBJ1-4 TRBV7-9
CSATTQGRGPQGYEQYF TRBJ2-7 TRBV20-1
CASSLTSGGEQYF TRBJ2-7 TRBV12-3/TRBV12-4
CSVEGQGGKLFF TRBJ1-4 TRBV29-1
CSVGAGEETQYF TRBJ2-5 TRBV29-1
CASSQAGNTIYF TRBJ1-3 TRBV3-1
CASSLTISAYNEQFF TRBJ2-1 TRBV3-1
CASSYSGRANEQFF TRBJ2-1 TRBV6-2/TRBV6-3
CASSSIKEQYF TRBJ2-7 TRBV6-5
CASSSYATGAYGYTF TRBJ1-2 TRBV5-1
CASSLARTSGAADTQYF TRBJ2-3 TRBV7-2
CASSPGTSGLYEQYF TRBJ2-7 TRBV7-9
CSAGGSNEQFF TRBJ2-1 TRBV20-1
CASSRDGDNYGYTF TRBJ1-2 TRBV9
CASSLVGQGNIQYF TRBJ2-4 TRBV12-3/TRBV12-4
CASSPRLAHYNEQFF TRBJ2-1 TRBV7-9